This T cell receptor (beta chain) was recovered during a study of blood T cells in healthy people across ages. Study in general: Template switching retrieved approximately one barcoded beta molecule for each two T cells. Study-wide results and limits: Long-lived and aged donors differed, with more naive CD4+ cells and higher diversity in the long-lived.

From germline, CDR1 is MNHEY and CDR2 SMNVEV (reference sequence). CDR3 length: 18 residues. Unmatched junction bases numbered 17, after V lost 7 bases and J lost 7 bases. On this clonotype itself: Its antigen is not known.

PCR was performed a second time for about 7 to 11 cycles using a sample-barcoded 5' primer and a J-beta primer mix. Researchers report that a template-switch adaptor with 12 random nucleotides tagged each cDNA molecule. TCRdb independently ran MiXCR on the 5' RACE reads; one entry per CDR3 protein. This sample carries hundreds of thousands of distinct CDR3 sequences, 35% to 60% of them seen once, and the ten largest clones take around a sixth. Around 9 milliliters of peripheral blood were drawn from each donor into EDTA-treated tubes. The sample consisted of blood. The receptor was derived from a man aged 80 or over in good health. The chain joins TRBV27 to TRBJ2-1, with 12 bases aligning to TRBD2. CDR3 bases: TGTGCCAGCACCAACGCTCGGACTAGCGGGGCTTTTGGTAATGAGCAGTTCTTC. It is translated as CASTNARTSGAFGNEQFF.